This T cell receptor (beta chain) was recorded in a study of blood T cell repertoires in COVID-19. Across the study: Italy, Spain and the United States were the sources of the convalescent and acute COVID-19 samples. From T cells, B-cell-depleted T cells, or PBMCs came the material, which was cDNA or gDNA.

Per the original data handling: Researchers report that nucleated cell counts were estimated from reference gene primer amplification. The table came from immunoSEQ multiplex PCR; TCRdb's copy has only in-frame clones and leaves some out. Clonal size and the V and J genes are those of that table, whereas D and trimming came from the DNA. Seen here are about 190,000 clones, about 85% observed once, and the top ten hold roughly 2.2%. This receptor was identified in a man between 65 and 79 years old with active or convalescent COVID-19. Sample: peripheral blood.

This chain's CDR3 is CASILEEEANTEAFF. The CDR3 nucleotides are TGTGCCAGCATCTTAGAGGAAGAGGCCAACACTGAAGCTTTCTTT. The rearrangement links TRBV2 to TRBJ1-1; D is undetermined. Germline assignment: CDR1 SNHLY and CDR2 FYNNEI. This CDR3 has 15 amino acids. V was pared by 7 bases and J by 2 bases, with 17 bases between.